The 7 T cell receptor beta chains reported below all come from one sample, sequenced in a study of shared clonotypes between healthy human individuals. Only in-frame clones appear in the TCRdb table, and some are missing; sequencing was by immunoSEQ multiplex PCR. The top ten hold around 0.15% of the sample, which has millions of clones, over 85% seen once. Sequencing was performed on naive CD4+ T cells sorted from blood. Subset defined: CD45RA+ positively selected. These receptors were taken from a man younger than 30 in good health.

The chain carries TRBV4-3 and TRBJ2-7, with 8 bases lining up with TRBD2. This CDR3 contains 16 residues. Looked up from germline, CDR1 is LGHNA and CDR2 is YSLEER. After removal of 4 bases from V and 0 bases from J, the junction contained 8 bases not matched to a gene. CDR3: CASSRTTGTSSYEQYF. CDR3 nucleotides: TGCGCCAGCAGCCGAACTACCGGGACTAGCTCCTACGAGCAGTACTTC.

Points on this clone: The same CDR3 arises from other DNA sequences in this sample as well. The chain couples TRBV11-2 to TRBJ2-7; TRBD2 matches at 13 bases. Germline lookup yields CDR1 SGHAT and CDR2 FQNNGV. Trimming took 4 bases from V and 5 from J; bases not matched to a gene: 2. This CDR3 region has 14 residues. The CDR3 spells CASSSGLAGDEQYF. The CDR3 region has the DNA TGTGCCAGCAGCTCCGGACTAGCGGGAGACGAGCAGTACTTC. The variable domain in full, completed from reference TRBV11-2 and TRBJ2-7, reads EAGVAQSPRYKIIEKRQSVAFWCNPISGHATLYWYQQILGQGPKLLIQFQNNGVVDDSQLPKDRFSAERLKGVDSTLKIQPAKLEDSAVYLCASSSGLAGDEQYFGPGTRLTVT.

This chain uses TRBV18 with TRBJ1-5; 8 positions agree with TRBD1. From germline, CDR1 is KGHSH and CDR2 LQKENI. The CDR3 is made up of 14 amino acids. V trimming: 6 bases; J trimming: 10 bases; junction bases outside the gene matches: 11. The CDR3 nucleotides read TGTGCCAGCTCCTCCGGGACAGGCTCTCTACCCCAGCATTTT. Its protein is CASSSGTGSLPQHF.

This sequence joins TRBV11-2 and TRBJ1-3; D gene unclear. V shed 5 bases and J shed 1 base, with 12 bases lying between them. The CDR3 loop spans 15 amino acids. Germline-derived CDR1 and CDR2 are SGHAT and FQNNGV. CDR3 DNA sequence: TGTGCCAGCAGCATTAATAGAGGGTCTGGAAACACCATATATTTT. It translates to CASSINRGSGNTIYF.

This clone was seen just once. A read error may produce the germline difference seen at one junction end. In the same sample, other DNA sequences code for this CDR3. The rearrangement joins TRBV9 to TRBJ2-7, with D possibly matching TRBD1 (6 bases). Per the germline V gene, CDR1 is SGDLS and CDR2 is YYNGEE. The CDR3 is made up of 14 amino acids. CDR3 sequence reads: CASSRDKGSYEQYF. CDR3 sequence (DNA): TGTGCTAGCAGCAGGGACAAGGGGAGCTACGAGCAGTACTTC.

CDR3 protein: CASSPASGANEQFF. The CDR3 bases are TGTGCCAGCTCACCAGCTAGCGGAGCTAATGAGCAGTTCTTC. The chain joins TRBV18 to TRBJ2-1, with 7 bases identical to TRBD2. This CDR3 has 14 amino acids. From germline, CDR1 is KGHSH and CDR2 LQKENI. V shed 2 bases, J shed 7 bases, and the junction held 5 bases outside the gene matches. Full variable domain (rest looked up from reference TRBV18 and TRBJ2-1): NAGVMQNPRHLVRRRGQEARLRCSPMKGHSHVYWYRQLPEEGLKFMVYLQKENIIDESGMPKERFSAEFPKEGPSILRIQQVVRGDSAAYFCASSPASGANEQFFGPGTRLTVL.

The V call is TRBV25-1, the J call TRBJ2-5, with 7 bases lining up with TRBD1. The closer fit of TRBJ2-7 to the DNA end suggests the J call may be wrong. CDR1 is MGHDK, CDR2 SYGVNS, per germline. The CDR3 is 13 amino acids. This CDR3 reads CASSGTGAYEQYF. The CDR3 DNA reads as TGTGCCAGCAGTGGGACAGGAGCTTACGAGCAGTACTTC.